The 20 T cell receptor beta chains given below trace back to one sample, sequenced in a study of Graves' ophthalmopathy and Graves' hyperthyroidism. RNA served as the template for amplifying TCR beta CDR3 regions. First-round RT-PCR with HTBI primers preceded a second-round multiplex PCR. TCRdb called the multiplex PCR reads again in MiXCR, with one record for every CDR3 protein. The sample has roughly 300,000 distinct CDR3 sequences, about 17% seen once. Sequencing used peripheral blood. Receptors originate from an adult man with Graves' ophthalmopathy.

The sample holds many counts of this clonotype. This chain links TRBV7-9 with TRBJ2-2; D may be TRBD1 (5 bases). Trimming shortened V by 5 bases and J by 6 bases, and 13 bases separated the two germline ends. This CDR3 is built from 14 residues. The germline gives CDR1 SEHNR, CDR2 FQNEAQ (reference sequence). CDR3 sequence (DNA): TGTGCCAGCAGCAAATCAGGGATCGCCGGGGAGCTGTTTTTT. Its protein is CASSKSGIAGELFF.

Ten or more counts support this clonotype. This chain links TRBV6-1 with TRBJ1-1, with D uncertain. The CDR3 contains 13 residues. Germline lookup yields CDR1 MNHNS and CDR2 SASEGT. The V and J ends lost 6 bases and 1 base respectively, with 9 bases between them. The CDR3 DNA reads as TGTGCCAGCAGCCCCAGACAGAACACTGAAGCTTTCTTT. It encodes CASSPRQNTEAFF.

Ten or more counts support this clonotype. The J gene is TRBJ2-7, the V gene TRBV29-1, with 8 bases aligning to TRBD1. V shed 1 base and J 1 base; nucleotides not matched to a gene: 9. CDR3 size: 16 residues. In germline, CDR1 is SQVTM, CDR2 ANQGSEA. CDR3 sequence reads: CSVEASAGQGSYEQYF. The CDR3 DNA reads TGCAGCGTTGAAGCCTCAGCCGGACAGGGTTCCTACGAGCAGTACTTC.

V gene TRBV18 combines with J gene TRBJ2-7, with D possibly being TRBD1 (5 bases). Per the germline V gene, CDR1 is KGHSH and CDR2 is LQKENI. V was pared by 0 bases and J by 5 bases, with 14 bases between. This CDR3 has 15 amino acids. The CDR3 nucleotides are TGTGCCAGCTCACCACCGCAGGGTGGGTGGAACGAGCAGTACTTC. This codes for CASSPPQGGWNEQYF.

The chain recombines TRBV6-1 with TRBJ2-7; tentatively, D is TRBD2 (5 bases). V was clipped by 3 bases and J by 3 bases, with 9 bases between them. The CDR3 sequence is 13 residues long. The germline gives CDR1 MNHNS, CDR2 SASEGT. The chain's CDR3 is CASSDSEIYEQYF. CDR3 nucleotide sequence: TGTGCCAGCAGTGATAGCGAAATCTACGAGCAGTACTTC.

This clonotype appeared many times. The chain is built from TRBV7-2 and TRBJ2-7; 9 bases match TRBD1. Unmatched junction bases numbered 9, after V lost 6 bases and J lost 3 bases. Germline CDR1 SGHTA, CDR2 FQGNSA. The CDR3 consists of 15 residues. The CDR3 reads CASSQVTGGIYEQYF. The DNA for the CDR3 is TGTGCCAGCAGTCAAGTGACAGGGGGTATCTACGAGCAGTACTTC.

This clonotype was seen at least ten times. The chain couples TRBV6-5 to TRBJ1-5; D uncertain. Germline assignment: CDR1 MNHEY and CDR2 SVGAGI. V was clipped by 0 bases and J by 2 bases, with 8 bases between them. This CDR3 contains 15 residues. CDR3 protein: CASSYSPSGNQPQHF. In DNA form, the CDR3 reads TGTGCCAGCAGTTACTCTCCCTCGGGCAATCAGCCCCAGCATTTT.

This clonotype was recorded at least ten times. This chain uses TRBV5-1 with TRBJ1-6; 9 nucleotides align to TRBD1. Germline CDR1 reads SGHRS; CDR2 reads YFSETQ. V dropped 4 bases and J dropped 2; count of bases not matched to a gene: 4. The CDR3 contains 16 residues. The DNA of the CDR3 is TGCGCCAGCAGCCCTCGACAGGGGGCCTATAATTCACCCCTCCACTTT. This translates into CASSPRQGAYNSPLHF.

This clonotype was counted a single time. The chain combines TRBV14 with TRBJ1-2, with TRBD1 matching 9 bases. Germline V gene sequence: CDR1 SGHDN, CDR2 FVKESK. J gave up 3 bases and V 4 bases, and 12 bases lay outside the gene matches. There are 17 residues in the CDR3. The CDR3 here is CASSLADYRDRDYGYTF. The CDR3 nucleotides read TGTGCCAGCAGCCTTGCTGACTACCGGGACAGGGACTATGGCTACACCTTC.

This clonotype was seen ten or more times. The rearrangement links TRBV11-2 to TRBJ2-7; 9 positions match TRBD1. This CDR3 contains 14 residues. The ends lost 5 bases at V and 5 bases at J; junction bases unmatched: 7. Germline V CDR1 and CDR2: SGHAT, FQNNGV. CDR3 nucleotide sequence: TGTGCCAGCAGCCTCGGACAGGGGATCAACGAGCAGTACTTC. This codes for CASSLGQGINEQYF.

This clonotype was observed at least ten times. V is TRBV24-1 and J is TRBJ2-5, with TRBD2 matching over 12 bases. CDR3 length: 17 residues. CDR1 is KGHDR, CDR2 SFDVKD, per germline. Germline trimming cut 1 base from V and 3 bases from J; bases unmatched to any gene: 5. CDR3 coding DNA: TGTGCCACCAGTGATTTCCTAGCGGGGGGGCCAGAAGAGACCCAGTACTTC. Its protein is CATSDFLAGGPEETQYF.

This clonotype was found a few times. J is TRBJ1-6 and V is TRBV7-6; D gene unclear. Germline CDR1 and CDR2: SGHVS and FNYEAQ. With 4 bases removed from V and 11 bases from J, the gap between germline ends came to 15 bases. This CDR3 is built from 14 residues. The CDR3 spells CASSSVGDAPPLHF. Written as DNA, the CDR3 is TGTGCCAGCAGCTCGGTCGGCGACGCTCCACCCCTCCACTTT.

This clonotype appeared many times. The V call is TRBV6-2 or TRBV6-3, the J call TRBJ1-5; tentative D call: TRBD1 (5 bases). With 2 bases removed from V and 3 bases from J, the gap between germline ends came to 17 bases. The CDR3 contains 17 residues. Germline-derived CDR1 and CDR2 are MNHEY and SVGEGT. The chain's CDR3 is CASSYRFAGIVNQPQHF. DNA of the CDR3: TGTGCCAGCAGTTACCGGTTCGCAGGGATCGTCAATCAGCCCCAGCATTTT.

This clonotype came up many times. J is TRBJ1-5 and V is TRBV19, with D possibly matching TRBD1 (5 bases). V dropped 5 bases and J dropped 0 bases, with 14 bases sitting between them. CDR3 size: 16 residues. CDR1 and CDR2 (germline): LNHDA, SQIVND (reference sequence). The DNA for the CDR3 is TGTGCCAGTAGTCCCCGCCCCGACAGTAGCAATCAGCCCCAGCATTTT. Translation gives CASSPRPDSSNQPQHF.

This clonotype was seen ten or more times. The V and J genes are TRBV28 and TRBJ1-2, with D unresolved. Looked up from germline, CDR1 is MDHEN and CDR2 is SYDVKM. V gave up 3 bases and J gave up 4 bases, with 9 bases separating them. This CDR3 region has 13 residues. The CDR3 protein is CASSFPDRYGYTF. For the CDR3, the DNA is TGTGCCAGCAGTTTCCCTGACCGCTATGGCTACACCTTC.

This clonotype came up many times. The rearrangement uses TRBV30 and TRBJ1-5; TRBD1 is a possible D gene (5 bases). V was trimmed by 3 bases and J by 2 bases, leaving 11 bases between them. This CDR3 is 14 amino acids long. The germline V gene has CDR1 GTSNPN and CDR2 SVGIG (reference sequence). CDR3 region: CAWSEGAGNQPQHF. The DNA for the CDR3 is TGTGCCTGGAGCGAAGGGGCGGGCAATCAGCCCCAGCATTTT.

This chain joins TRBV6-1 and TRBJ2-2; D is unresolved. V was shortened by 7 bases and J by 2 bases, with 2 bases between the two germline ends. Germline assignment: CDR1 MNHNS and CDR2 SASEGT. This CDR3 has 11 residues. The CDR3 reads CASTNTGELFF. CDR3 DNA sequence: TGTGCCAGCACTAACACCGGGGAGCTGTTTTTT.

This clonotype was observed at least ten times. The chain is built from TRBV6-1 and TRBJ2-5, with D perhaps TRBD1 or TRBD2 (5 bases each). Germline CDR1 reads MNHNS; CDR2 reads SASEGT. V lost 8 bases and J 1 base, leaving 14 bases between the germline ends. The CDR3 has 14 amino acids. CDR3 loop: CASYQARGQETQYF. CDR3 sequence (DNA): TGTGCCAGCTACCAGGCGAGGGGCCAAGAGACCCAGTACTTC.

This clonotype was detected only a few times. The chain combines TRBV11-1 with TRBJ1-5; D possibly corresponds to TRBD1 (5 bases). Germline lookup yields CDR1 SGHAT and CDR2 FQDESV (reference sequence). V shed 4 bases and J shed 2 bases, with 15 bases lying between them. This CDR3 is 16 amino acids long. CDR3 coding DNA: TGTGCCAGCAGCTCAGGTCGGGACGGTGGCAATCAGCCCCAGCATTTT. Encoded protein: CASSSGRDGGNQPQHF. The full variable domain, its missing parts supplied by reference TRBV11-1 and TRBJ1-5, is EAEVAQSPRYKITEKSQAVAFWCDPISGHATLYWYRQILGQGPELLVQFQDESVVDDSQLPKDRFSAERLKGVDSTLKIQPAELGDSAMYLCASSSGRDGGNQPQHFGDGTRLSIL.

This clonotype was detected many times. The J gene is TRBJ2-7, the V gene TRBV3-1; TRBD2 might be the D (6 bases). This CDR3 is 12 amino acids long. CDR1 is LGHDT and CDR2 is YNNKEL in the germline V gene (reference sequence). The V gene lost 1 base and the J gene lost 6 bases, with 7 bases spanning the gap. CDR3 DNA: TGTGCCAGCAGCCAAGCGGGAGCCGAGCAGTACTTC. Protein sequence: CASSQAGAEQYF.